This T cell receptor beta chain is drawn from a study of blood T cells in healthy people across ages. Primed by a sample-barcoded 5' primer and a J-beta primer mix, a second PCR proceeded for about 7 to 11 cycles. One entry per CDR3 protein, called by TCRdb with MiXCR from the 5' RACE reads. The sample has 650,000 to 1,000,000 distinct CDR3 sequences, approximately 35% seen once; the top ten hold 10% to 15%. Extractions gave at least 6 micrograms of total RNA per sample. Germline V gene data show CDR1 as SQVTM and CDR2 as ANQGSEA. V shed 3 bases and J shed 3 bases, with 6 bases lying between them. There are 11 residues in the CDR3.

The chain joins TRBV29-1 to TRBJ2-7, with D unresolved. Sequenced input: blood. This sequence originates from a man between 18 and 35 years old in good health. The CDR3 nucleotides are TGCAGCGTTGAGATGGGCTACGAGCAGTACTTC. It translates to CSVEMGYEQYF.